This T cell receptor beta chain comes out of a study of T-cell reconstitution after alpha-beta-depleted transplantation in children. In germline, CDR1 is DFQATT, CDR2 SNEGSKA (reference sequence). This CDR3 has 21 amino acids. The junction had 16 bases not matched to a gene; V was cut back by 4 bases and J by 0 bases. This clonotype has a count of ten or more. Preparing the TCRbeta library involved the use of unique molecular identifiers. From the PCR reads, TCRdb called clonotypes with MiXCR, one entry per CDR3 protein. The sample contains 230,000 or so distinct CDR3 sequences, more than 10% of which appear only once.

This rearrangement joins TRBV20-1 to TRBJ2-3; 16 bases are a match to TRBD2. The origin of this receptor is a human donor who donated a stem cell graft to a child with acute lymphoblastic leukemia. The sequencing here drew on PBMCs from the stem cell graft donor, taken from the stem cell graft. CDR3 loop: CSATPGLAGGPKGISTDTQYF. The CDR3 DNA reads TGCAGTGCTACCCCGGGACTAGCGGGGGGGCCAAAGGGGATTAGCACAGATACGCAGTATTTT.